This T cell receptor (beta chain) was observed in a study of blood T cell repertoires in COVID-19. This clone was counted a few times. The assay was immunoSEQ multiplex PCR, and TCRdb's table has in-frame clones only and misses some. The data contain 240,000 or so clones, 82% of them singletons. The CDR3 is 12 residues long. Trimming took 7 bases from V and 8 from J; bases not matched to a gene: 6. In germline, CDR1 is MDHEN, CDR2 SYDVKM. The rearrangement links TRBV28 to TRBJ1-2, with TRBD1 matching 8 bases. The sequence was obtained from a woman aged 18-29 years with acute or convalescent COVID-19. Sequences were obtained from peripheral blood. The CDR3 region has the DNA TGTGCCAGCACACTAGGGACAGGCGGCTACACCTTC. It is translated as CASTLGTGGYTF.